A single sample is the source of the 28 T cell receptor beta chains below, sequenced in a study of post-analysis software for immune sequencing data. The study's findings and limits: Five or six TRBV segments were significantly more frequent in patients than in controls. TRBV5-6, TRBV5-1 and TRBV20-1 were among these segments.

cDNA libraries for TCR beta contained unique molecular identifiers. MiXCR was run by TCRdb on the PCR reads, yielding one entry per CDR3 protein. The repertoire holds approximately 770,000 distinct CDR3 sequences, 35% to 55% seen once, with over 4.5% in the top ten. These TCRs' antigens remain unknown. The specimen was blood. The receptors come from a girl aged 5 to 17 with multiple sclerosis.

The gene calls are TRBV4-2 and TRBJ2-3, with D possibly being TRBD1 (6 bases). Trimming pared 1 base from V and 2 bases from J, leaving 22 bases between. The CDR3 is 19 amino acids. Germline V gene lookup returns CDR1 LGHNA and CDR2 YNFKEQ. The CDR3 sequence is CASSQGDRPSGANTDTQYF. CDR3 nucleotides: TGTGCCAGCAGCCAAGGAGACAGGCCAAGCGGCGCCAACACAGATACGCAGTATTTT.

The chain employs TRBV7-2 and TRBJ2-5; tentative D call: TRBD2 (6 bases). Near its end, the DNA agrees better with TRBJ2-7, so the J call may be wrong. The germline V gene encodes CDR1 SGHTA and CDR2 FQGNSA. This CDR3 region has 16 residues. The CDR3 sequence is CASSLAGSGLFDEQYF. In DNA, the CDR3 is TGTGCCAGCAGCTTAGCGGGTTCCGGACTATTTGACGAGCAGTACTTC.

The CDR3 reads CASSTSGVGDNEQFF. CDR3 coding DNA: TGTGCCAGCAGCACAAGCGGGGTCGGTGATAATGAGCAGTTCTTC. The chain uses TRBV3-1 and TRBJ2-1, with 7 bases lining up with TRBD2. The J segment lost 7 bases and the V segment lost 5 bases, leaving 11 bases of the junction unmatched. This CDR3 contains 15 residues. The germline CDR1 and CDR2 sequences are LGHDT and YNNKEL (reference sequence).

The chain has TRBV3-1 and TRBJ2-5; D is unclear. The V gene's germline CDR1 is LGHDT and CDR2 YNNKEL (reference sequence). This CDR3 is 13 amino acids long. Between the trimmed V and J ends, which lost 3 bases and 0 bases, there was a span of 5 bases. This CDR3 reads CASSHPHQETQYF. The CDR3 nucleotides are TGTGCCAGCAGCCATCCCCACCAAGAGACCCAGTACTTC.

The chain combines TRBV7-6 with TRBJ2-7; D ambiguous. This CDR3 is built from 14 residues. Germline assignment: CDR1 SGHVS and CDR2 FNYEAQ. V shed 1 base and J shed 5 bases, with 12 bases lying between them. The CDR3 region has the DNA TGTGCCAGCAGCTTAGGGAGCCGAGCTGACGAGCAGTACTTC. It encodes CASSLGSRADEQYF. The whole variable domain, remainder taken from reference TRBV7-6 and TRBJ2-7, is GAGVSQSPRYKVTKRGQDVALRCDPISGHVSLYWYRQALGQGPEFLTYFNYEAQQDKSGLPNDRFSAERPEGSISTLTIQRTEQRDSAMYRCASSLGSRADEQYFGPGTRLTVT.

This chain uses TRBV28 with TRBJ2-7; D not certain. The DNA end is more similar to TRBJ2-4, so the J call may be wrong. Germline V lookup: CDR1 MDHEN, CDR2 SYDVKM. The CDR3 covers 13 residues. The CDR3 nucleotides are TGTGCCAGCGAAGCCGGACCATCGGACATTCAGTACTTC. Protein sequence: CASEAGPSDIQYF.

This clonotype was recorded only once. This rearrangement joins TRBV29-1 to TRBJ1-2; TRBD1 matches 7 bases. Germline values: CDR1 SQVTM, CDR2 ANQGSEA. Losses at the gene ends were 7 bases for V and 4 bases for J; bases not matched to a gene: 3. CDR3 size: 11 residues. The CDR3 here is CSAWDSYGYTF. The CDR3 region has the DNA TGCAGCGCCTGGGACAGCTATGGCTACACCTTC.

This clonotype was found a few times. This chain joins TRBV10-3 and TRBJ2-5; D is tentatively TRBD1 or TRBD2 (6 bases each). CDR3 length: 15 amino acids. Trimming cost V 0 bases and J 4 bases, with 12 bases left between them. Germline loops: CDR1 ENHRY, CDR2 SYGVKD. Here the CDR3 DNA reads TGTGCCATCAGTGAGTCGAGGGGGGTACGAGAGACCCAGTACTTC. Amino acids: CAISESRGVRETQYF.

The chain is built from TRBV20-1 and TRBJ2-3; 14 nucleotides align to TRBD2. The V gene end was trimmed by 7 bases and the J gene end by 4 bases; junction bases not matched to a gene: 16. This CDR3 has 18 residues. Per the germline V gene, CDR1 is DFQATT and CDR2 is SNEGSKA (reference sequence). CDR3 sequence reads: CSVLTGTSGRFSPDTQYF. The CDR3 nucleotides read TGCAGTGTTTTGACCGGGACTAGCGGGAGATTTTCCCCAGATACGCAGTATTTT.

This clonotype was detected a few times. This chain uses TRBV28 with TRBJ2-3; no reliable D call. Trimming removed 3 bases at V and 3 bases at J, with 16 bases between. This CDR3 has 16 amino acids. Looked up from germline, CDR1 is MDHEN and CDR2 is SYDVKM. In nucleotides, the CDR3 is TGTGCCAGCAGTTTTGGTGGGTACGGGCAGACAGATACGCAGTATTTT. It is translated as CASSFGGYGQTDTQYF. Together with reference TRBV28 and TRBJ2-3, the CDR3 gives the full variable domain: DVKVTQSSRYLVKRTGEKVFLECVQDMDHENMFWYRQDPGLGLRLIYFSYDVKMKEKGDIPEGYSVSREKKERFSLILESASTNQTSMYLCASSFGGYGQTDTQYFGPGTRLTVL.

The chain employs TRBV24-1 and TRBJ2-5; D could derive from TRBD1 or TRBD2 (5 bases each). Trimming pared 4 bases from V and 4 bases from J, leaving 15 bases between. This CDR3 has 15 amino acids. Germline assignment: CDR1 KGHDR and CDR2 SFDVKD. The CDR3 nucleotides read TGTGCCACCAGTGACCGGAAGGGACCCCCAGAGACCCAGTACTTC. Residues: CATSDRKGPPETQYF.

A remark on this clonotype: A much larger clone differs by one base, so this may be a read error. V gene TRBV7-2 combines with J gene TRBJ2-1; D is unresolved. In germline, CDR1 is SGHTA, CDR2 FQGNSA. This CDR3 is 12 amino acids long. The CDR3 region is CASNLGPWEQFF. Written as DNA, the CDR3 is TGTGCCAGCAACTTAGGCCCTTGGGAGCAGTTCTTC.

The genes are TRBV5-1 and TRBJ1-6; D may be TRBD1 (5 bases). V was pared by 0 bases and J by 10 bases, with 20 bases between. The germline V gene has CDR1 SGHRS and CDR2 YFSETQ. The CDR3 runs 17 residues. The CDR3 spells CASSLEVSGGGYSPLHF. CDR3 bases: TGCGCCAGCAGCTTGGAGGTCTCCGGGGGTGGTTACTCACCCCTCCACTTT.

The J gene is TRBJ1-5, the V gene TRBV4-1; TRBD1 matches at 9 bases. With V trimmed by 1 base and J by 5 bases, 3 bases remained unmatched. This CDR3 has 15 amino acids. Per the germline V gene, CDR1 is MGHRA and CDR2 is YSYEKL. Here the CDR3 reads CASSQGDREDQPQHF. In DNA, the CDR3 is TGCGCCAGCAGCCAAGGGGACAGGGAGGATCAGCCCCAGCATTTT.

This clonotype was detected a few times. The chain combines TRBV6-5 with TRBJ1-4; D is perhaps TRBD1 (5 bases). V shed 0 bases and J shed 6 bases, with 17 bases lying between them. In germline, CDR1 is MNHEY, CDR2 SVGAGI. The CDR3 is 17 residues long. CDR3 DNA sequence: TGTGCCAGCAGTTACTCGAGTCCTCCAGGGCCCGATGAAAAACTGTTTTTT. It encodes CASSYSSPPGPDEKLFF.

The chain has TRBV5-1 and TRBJ2-3; possible D gene TRBD2, 6 bases. V lost 0 bases to trimming and J lost 5 bases, with 13 bases between them. The germline V gene has CDR1 SGHRS and CDR2 YFSETQ. CDR3 size: 15 residues. As DNA, the CDR3 is TGCGCCAGCAGCTTGGCCGGGGGAGTAGGAGATACGCAGTATTTT. This encodes CASSLAGGVGDTQYF. The whole variable domain, filled in from reference TRBV5-1 and TRBJ2-3, reads KAGVTQTPRYLIKTRGQQVTLSCSPISGHRSVSWYQQTPGQGLQFLFEYFSETQRNKGNFPGRFSGRQFSNSRSEMNVSTLELGDSALYLCASSLAGGVGDTQYFGPGTRLTVL.

The gene calls are TRBV9 and TRBJ1-1, with TRBD1 matching over 10 bases. Trimming removed 3 bases from V and 5 bases from J; junction bases left unmatched: 1. CDR1 SGDLS and CDR2 YYNGEE come from the germline V gene. CDR3 length: 13 residues. The CDR3 DNA sequence: TGTGCCAGCAGCGAGGGACAGGGGACTGAAGCTTTCTTT. Translated, it gives CASSEGQGTEAFF.

The gene calls are TRBV6-6 and TRBJ2-7; TRBD2 matches at 10 bases. This CDR3 comprises 16 residues. Germline assignment: CDR1 MNHNY and CDR2 SVGAGI (reference sequence). J gave up 4 bases and V 5 bases, and 11 bases lay outside the gene matches. CDR3 region: CASSPTTAGGGYEQYF. CDR3 nucleotide sequence: TGTGCCAGCAGTCCCACCACAGCGGGAGGGGGGTACGAGCAGTACTTC.

The chain is built from TRBV12-3 or TRBV12-4 and TRBJ2-1; 13 positions match TRBD2. This CDR3 region has 15 residues. Losses at the gene ends were 5 bases for V and 9 bases for J; bases not matched to a gene: 7. The CDR3 region has the DNA TGTGCCAGCAGTCGCGGACTAGCGGGAGTCGGTGAGCAGTTCTTC. Residues: CASSRGLAGVGEQFF.

This chain joins TRBV5-4 and TRBJ2-1; 14 bases fit TRBD2. The CDR3 runs 16 residues. Germline V gene lookup returns CDR1 SGHNT and CDR2 YYREEE (reference sequence). V was clipped by 4 bases and J by 7 bases; unmatched bases: 7. In DNA form, the CDR3 reads TGTGCCAGCAGCGGATCCGGGACTAGCGGGAGAAATGAGCAGTTCTTC. This translates into CASSGSGTSGRNEQFF.

The chain uses TRBV12-3 or TRBV12-4 and TRBJ1-6, with unresolved D. Trimming took off 6 bases at V and 9 bases at J, with 12 bases between the two ends. This CDR3 is 13 amino acids long. CDR3 DNA sequence: TGTGCCAGCAGGAAAAATTACGGTTCACCCCTCCACTTT. This translates into CASRKNYGSPLHF.

This clonotype was found a few times. The rearrangement joins TRBV20-1 to TRBJ2-7; TRBD2 matches at 9 bases. TRBJ2-5 matches the DNA end more closely, so the J call is doubtful. CDR1 is DFQATT and CDR2 is SNEGSKA in the germline V gene (reference sequence). CDR3 length: 14 residues. CDR3 nucleotides: TGCAGTGCTAGAGATTCGACTAGCGGTGGGACCCAGTACTTC. As protein: CSARDSTSGGTQYF.

The gene calls are TRBV7-3 and TRBJ2-7; D uncertain. The DNA matches TRBJ2-5 better at its end, which makes the J call doubtful. CDR3 size: 13 residues. The germline V gene has CDR1 SGHTA and CDR2 FQGTGA. CDR3 nucleotides: TGTGCCAGCAGCTTAATACGTCAAGAGACCCAGTACTTC. Protein sequence: CASSLIRQETQYF.

The chain joins TRBV6-4 to TRBJ2-1; 10 bases fit TRBD2. The V gene end was trimmed by 5 bases and the J gene end by 6 bases; junction bases not matched to a gene: 7. The CDR3 totals 15 residues. Germline lookup yields CDR1 MRHNA and CDR2 SNTAGT. The CDR3 sequence is CASSRVRTSGNEQFF. The CDR3 DNA is TGTGCCAGCAGTAGAGTTCGGACTAGCGGCAATGAGCAGTTCTTC.

V is TRBV20-1 and J is TRBJ2-1, with unresolved D. The J call may be wrong; the DNA end is better matched by TRBJ2-7. Germline V gives CDR1 DFQATT, CDR2 SNEGSKA (reference sequence). This CDR3 has 16 residues. Here the CDR3 reads CSARFPFPSRGDEQYF. CDR3 DNA: TGCAGTGCCAGATTCCCCTTTCCGTCCCGTGGTGACGAGCAGTACTTC.

A few counts support this clonotype. The chain joins TRBV12-3 or TRBV12-4 to TRBJ1-1, with 7 bases that match TRBD1. V lost 5 bases and J lost 3; bases outside the gene matches: 12. The CDR3 is 16 amino acids. The CDR3 spells CASSLWSTGWDTEAFF. The CDR3 DNA follows: TGTGCCAGCAGTCTATGGTCGACAGGGTGGGACACTGAAGCTTTCTTT.

This chain's CDR3 is CASSESVSGASKNIQYF. For the CDR3, the DNA is TGTGCCAGCAGTGAATCCGTTTCGGGGGCTTCGAAAAACATTCAGTACTTC. This rearrangement joins TRBV25-1 to TRBJ2-4; D tentatively reads TRBD1 or TRBD2 (6 bases each). The length of the CDR3 is 17 residues. The V gene lost 1 base and the J gene lost 4 bases, with 17 bases spanning the gap. The germline V gene encodes CDR1 MGHDK and CDR2 SYGVNS.

Here the CDR3 reads CASSYPRGTSGKVETQYF. Here the CDR3 DNA reads TGTGCCAGCAGTTATCCCCGCGGGACTAGCGGGAAGGTTGAGACCCAGTACTTC. The chain has TRBV6-5 and TRBJ2-5, with 13 nucleotides matching TRBD2. Germline CDR1 reads MNHEY; CDR2 reads SVGAGI. The ends lost 3 bases at V and 5 bases at J; junction bases unmatched: 12. The CDR3 is 18 residues long.